Following are 9 T cell receptor gamma chains from one sample sequenced in a study of gamma-delta chains in newborns, infants, children. TCRdb re-analyzed the reads via CATT. The table shows 3,500 to 4,000 gamma-chain clones, with around 64% occurring only once. The specimen was blood. These receptors all come from a child who was a newborn, infant or young child, either healthy, febrile or measles-vaccinated (not recorded which).

V gene TRGV4 combines with J gene TRGJ1 or TRGJ2. No J gene is reported in TCRdb; it was inferred here by comparing the DNA with germline. V gave up 4 bases and J gave up 3 bases; unmatched junction bases: 21. This CDR3 comprises 18 residues. The V gene's germline CDR1 is EGSTGY and CDR2 YDSYTSSV. CDR3 bases: TGTGCCACCTGGGAAGATGGGTGTGGAAAGGTCTTTTATTATAAGAAACTCTTT. This translates into CATWEDGCGKVFYYKKLF.

Comments on this clone: Other DNA sequences in the same sample also yield this CDR3. The genes are TRGV2 and TRGJ1 or TRGJ2. The J gene comes from matching the DNA to germline here; TCRdb lacks it. Germline-derived CDR1 and CDR2 are EGSNGY and YDSYNSKV. There are 11 residues in the CDR3. Trimming at V came to 1 base and at J to 8 bases, leaving 2 bases not matched to a gene. The chain's CDR3 is CATWDGNKKLF. The CDR3 DNA reads as TGTGCCACCTGGGACGGAAATAAGAAACTCTTT.

This clone turned up a few times. The chain couples TRGV9 to TRGJP. As TCRdb names no J gene, one was assigned here on the basis of a DNA match to germline. The junction had 3 bases not matched to a gene; V was cut back by 6 bases and J by 7 bases. The CDR3 sequence is 14 residues long. Germline V gene lookup returns CDR1 GITISATS and CDR2 ISYDGTV (reference sequence). The CDR3 loop reads CALWMELGKKIKVF. The CDR3 DNA follows: TGTGCCTTGTGGATGGAGTTGGGCAAAAAAATCAAGGTATTT.

The rearrangement uses TRGV4 and TRGJP2. The J gene was not available in TCRdb and was assigned here by matching the DNA to germline segments. V shed 4 bases, J shed 8 bases, and the junction held 4 bases outside the gene matches. This CDR3 has 12 amino acids. In germline, CDR1 is EGSTGY, CDR2 YDSYTSSV. CDR3 loop: CATWEGDWIKTF. In DNA, the CDR3 is TGTGCCACCTGGGAGGGGGATTGGATCAAGACGTTT.

V gene TRGV9 combines with J gene TRGJP. The J gene, not given by TCRdb, was assigned here from a germline match of the nucleotide sequence. The ends lost 5 bases at V and 7 bases at J; junction bases unmatched: 8. Germline V gene lookup returns CDR1 GITISATS and CDR2 ISYDGTV (reference sequence). This CDR3 has 16 residues. The CDR3 nucleotides read TGTGCCTTGTGGGGGACCTGGGAGTTGGGCAAAAAAATCAAGGTATTT. Protein sequence: CALWGTWELGKKIKVF.

The chain combines TRGV2 with TRGJP2. No J segment appears in TCRdb, so it was assigned here by matching the sequence to germline. Germline V gene lookup returns CDR1 EGSNGY and CDR2 YDSYNSKV. The junction had 6 bases not matched to a gene; V was cut back by 5 bases and J by 6 bases. The CDR3 extends over 13 amino acids. DNA for the CDR3: TGTGCCACCTGGGGCGTTGGTGATTGGATCAAGACGTTT. Its translation: CATWGVGDWIKTF.

As concerns this clone: The sample has other DNA sequences that encode this CDR3 too. The gene calls are TRGV8 and TRGJP2. TCRdb lists no J gene, so it was determined here by aligning the DNA to germline. Looked up from germline, CDR1 is VENAVY and CDR2 is YDSYNSRV. This CDR3 region has 13 residues. V dropped 4 bases and J dropped 8; count of bases not matched to a gene: 7. The CDR3 nucleotides read TGTGCCACCTGGGAAGGGGGAGATTGGATCAAGACGTTT. This translates into CATWEGGDWIKTF.

Concerning this clone: The sample contains more than one DNA sequence encoding this CDR3. J is TRGJP and V is TRGV9. Germline matching of the DNA provided the J gene here, since TCRdb leaves it blank. The junction had 2 bases not matched to a gene; V was cut back by 0 bases and J by 9 bases. The germline V gene encodes CDR1 GITISATS and CDR2 ISYDGTV (reference sequence). CDR3 length: 15 residues. CDR3 region: CALWEVWLGKKIKVF. CDR3 coding DNA: TGTGCCTTGTGGGAGGTGTGGTTGGGCAAAAAAATCAAGGTATTT.

The sample holds a few counts of this clone. V and J are TRGV2 and TRGJ1 or TRGJ2. CDR3 size: 13 residues. Trimming took 0 bases from V and 5 from J; bases not matched to a gene: 4. Per germline, CDR1 EGSNGY and CDR2 YDSYNSKV. CDR3 sequence reads: CATWDGLDYKKLF. CDR3 sequence (DNA): TGTGCCACCTGGGACGGGCTGGATTATAAGAAACTCTTT.